Reported below is one TCR beta chain. Its antigen is currently not known. No clone much larger than this one lies a single base away; base qualities are absent. This sample is drawn from a study of Tregs in tolerant kidney transplant recipients (dated by TCRdb to between 2018 and 2021). Some background on the complete study: Transplants used related donors with nonmyeloablative bone marrow transplantation; mixed chimerism was transient in the human trials. The study used TCRbeta sequencing to identify donor-specific regulatory T cells before combined kidney and bone marrow transplantation, then tracked those cells after transplant.

Counted from cysteine to phenylalanine, this CDR3 has 13 amino acids. The read is trimmed to its CDR3 DNA, 39 bases read in frame from base 1. The germline ends are 15 bases apart after V is trimmed by 8 bases and J by 8 bases. From the germline V gene, CDR1 is MNHNS and CDR2 is SASEGT. The time point label, read with the paper, signifies: blood sample drawn before combined kidney and bone marrow transplant. Thawed PBMCs were FACS-sorted into unstimulated Tregs (CD4+CD25+CD127-), CD4+ non-Tregs (CD4+CD25-), CD4 cells and CD8 cells. Before Treg sorting, thawed PBMCs were rested overnight at 37°C with 200 IU/ml IL-2. The patients were a handful of recipients of combined kidney and bone marrow transplants from the ITN036ST trial, and samples were available only for these trial subjects. Healthy control blood was processed to PBMCs by Ficoll density gradient and cryopreserved, and patient PBMCs were collected before and after transplant.

What the research found in general, with its limitations: In tolerant patients, the expansion of donor-specific Tregs was greater than global Treg expansion, suggesting that the expansion was antigen-driven rather than nonspecific. The study was limited by small patient numbers, and the findings need validation in larger populations and under other immunosuppression protocols. Expanding Tregs with activated donor B cells appeared to identify the most biologically relevant and donor-specific TCRbeta repertoire. For some patients, the PCR primers changed as time went on, which meant samples from those patients could not be compared with one another at the nucleotide level. Biological reproducibility was not directly addressed, though technical replication error appeared minimal.

For TCRbeta CDR3 sequencing, genomic DNA from the sorted cells was extracted using the QIAGEN DNeasy Blood and Tissue Kit. High-throughput TCRbeta CDR3 sequencing was carried out commercially through immunoSEQ, with PCR amplification with bias correction and internal controls included. In the authors' own workflow: Unique productive TCRbeta sequences were defined by CDR3 nucleotide sequence where primers matched, otherwise by CDR3 amino acid sequence with Vbeta and Jbeta genes. As a correction for sorting error, sequences shared between sorted populations at a frequency ratio of 2:1 or less were discarded, and the remaining shared sequences were assigned to the higher population. A sequence was defined as donor-reactive if the sequence was expanded at least 5-fold in CFSE-low cells compared with unstimulated cells and had a frequency of at least 0.01% in CFSE-low cells. Repertoire divergence was quantified by Jensen-Shannon divergence calculated from the top 100 TCRbeta sequences ranked by frequency. For samples with multiple sequencing runs, sorting error was corrected in each run separately before the runs were combined. Imported from immuneACCESS, the table was reduced by TCRdb to in-frame sequences with V and J called. These copies leave out some clones; in studies compared against another copy, an unresolved V gene accounts for under half, and the cause of the remainder is not known. That table furnishes V, J and clone size, whereas the DNA furnished D and trimming. The sample table contains around 78,000 clones; only one count was recorded for around 90% of them. Together, the top ten hold about 0.34% of the sample.

The sequence derives from a human donor who received a combined kidney and bone marrow transplant. The material was Tregs from blood, obtained before the transplant. Here the chain combines TRBV6-1 and TRBJ1-4, with TRBD1 as a weak D call on 5 bases. The CDR3 reads as follows: CASQRGVGEKLFF. The DNA sequence is TGTGCCAGCCAAAGGGGAGTGGGAGAAAAACTGTTTTTT.